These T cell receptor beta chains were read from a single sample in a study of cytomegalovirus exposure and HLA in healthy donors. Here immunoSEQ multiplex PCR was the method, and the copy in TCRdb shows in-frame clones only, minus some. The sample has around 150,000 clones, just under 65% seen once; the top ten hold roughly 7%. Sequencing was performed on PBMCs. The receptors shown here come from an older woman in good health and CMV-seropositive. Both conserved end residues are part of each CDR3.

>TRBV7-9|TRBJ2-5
CASSLASSGLAQETQYF
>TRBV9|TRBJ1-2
CASSTRTGSNYGYTF
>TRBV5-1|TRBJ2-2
CASKERTGAEGELFF
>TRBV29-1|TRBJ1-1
CSVHSVQGLNTEAFF
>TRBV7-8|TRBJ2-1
CASTQRRGEGYNEQFF
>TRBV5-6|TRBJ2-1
CASSLIVSALAGVSEQFF
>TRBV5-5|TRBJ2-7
CASSLQGREQYF
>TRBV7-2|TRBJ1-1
CASSMVFGTANTEAFF
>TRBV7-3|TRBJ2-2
CASSLNAGGNTGELFF
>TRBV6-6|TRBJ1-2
CASWAGFYGYTF
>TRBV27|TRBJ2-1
CASSFGRVYEQFF
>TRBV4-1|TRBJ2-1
CASSPGGLAGGSYNEQFF
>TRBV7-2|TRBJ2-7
CASSLATGGVLQYF
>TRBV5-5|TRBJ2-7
CASSLDRGPVYGQYF
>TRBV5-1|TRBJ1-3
CASSLDGASGNTIYF
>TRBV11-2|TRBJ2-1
CASSSRLAGAYNEQFF
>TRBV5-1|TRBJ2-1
CASSQLAGSYNEQFF
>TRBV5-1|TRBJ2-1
CASSFSGGSYNEQFF
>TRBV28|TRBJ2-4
CASSQLAGVINIQYF
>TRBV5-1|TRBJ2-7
CASSWDISYEQYF
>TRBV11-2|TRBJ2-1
CASSLETGISYNEQFF
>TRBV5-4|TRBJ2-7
CASSLAEAGRHEQYF
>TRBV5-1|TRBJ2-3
CASRGQGADTQYF